The T cell receptor (beta chain) under discussion was sequenced for a study of metastatic and nonmetastatic thyroid tumors. Thyroid surgery had not been preceded by any treatment in any patient. From germline, CDR1 is SGHAT and CDR2 FQNNGV. The CDR3 covers 15 residues. V shed 5 bases and J 5 bases; nucleotides not matched to a gene: 5. This clone was seen at least ten times. TCRdb reprocessed the PCR reads using MiXCR. The table lists approximately 41,000 clones, 25% to 35% of them singletons. The sequencing sample was made of blood. The chain joins TRBV11-2 to TRBJ2-3, with 12 nucleotides matching TRBD2. The receptor's source is a male donor with papillary thyroid cancer or a benign thyroid nodule (not recorded which). Some clones in this sample may be carry-over from other donors' samples. This CDR3 reads CASSVTSGRQDTQYF. In DNA form, the CDR3 reads TGTGCCAGCAGCGTGACTAGCGGGAGACAAGATACGCAGTATTTT.